This TCR beta chain was identified in a study of tumor-infiltrating lymphocytes in primary liver carcinoma. The wider study: The yield of productive TCRbeta reads per sample was roughly 3.5 to 7.13 million and was similar across tissue types.

A primer matching the constant region was used to make TCR beta cDNA from approximately 0.55 ug of total RNA. What produced the TCR beta libraries was three nested multiplex PCR rounds using slightly modified ARM-PCR. TRBV1-TRBV30 forward and Cbeta reverse primers drove the first two roughly 11-cycle rounds. TCRdb processed the multiplex PCR reads anew with MiXCR; each CDR3 protein has one entry. The table lists 150,000 to 200,000 distinct CDR3 sequences, less than 70% of them singletons, with roughly 6.8% in the top ten. RNA isolated from unsorted whole blood supplied the blood RNA, with germline DNA also extracted. To note about this clonotype: The conserved closing phenylalanine or tryptophan is absent in this CDR3, likely reflecting a read error. The limits of the CDR3 on the DNA are not certain, so only TCRdb's listed CDR3 is given.

The CDR3 totals 19 residues, both ends included. Germline V lookup: CDR1 MGHRA, CDR2 YSYEKL. The chain employs TRBV4-1 and TRBJ2-4; the D call of TRBD2 is as the table states it, not checked on the DNA. The sample consisted of peripheral blood. The sequence came from a woman in her fifties or sixties with primary liver carcinoma and hepatitis B virus infection. Here the CDR3 reads CASSRTGLEGGLTKNIQNL.